Sequencing of this TCR beta chain was carried out in a study of T cells in Graves' hyperthyroidism and ophthalmopathy. Authors of the study amplified TCR beta CDR3 regions from RNA transcripts. The primer set for the first-round RT-PCR of the TCR CDR3 was HTBI. MiXCR was run by TCRdb on the multiplex PCR reads, yielding one entry per CDR3 protein. The sample has around 580,000 distinct CDR3 sequences, under 60% seen once. The CDR3 length is 13 residues. Trimming took off 8 bases at V and 8 bases at J, with 16 bases between the two ends. Remarks on this clonotype: The antigen is unknown.

Study-wide points: Model output signaled ophthalmopathy a median 6.5 months ahead of onset. Appearing also in blood were most of the thyroid clonotypes expanded above 0.001.

Patients aged 18 to 65 had newly diagnosed hyperthyroidism that had lasted under 2 months. Exclusion criteria comprised uncontrolled infection, other autoimmune disease, pregnancy or lactation. This clonotype was obtained from a woman in her late teens or twenties with Graves' hyperthyroidism. The sequenced sample was peripheral blood or thyroid tissue (not recorded which). This chain joins TRBV12-3 or TRBV12-4 and TRBJ1-5, with D possibly being TRBD1 (6 bases). The CDR3, as DNA: TGTGCCAGCGGATCTGCCAGGGGTGAGCCCCAGCATTTT. Encoded protein: CASGSARGEPQHF.